The rows below give T cell receptor beta chains drawn from one sample of a study of blood T cell repertoires in COVID-19. The assay was immunoSEQ multiplex PCR, and TCRdb's table has in-frame clones only and misses some. This sample yields about 110,000 clones, of which 88% are seen a single time; over 2% belongs to the top ten. The sample was peripheral blood. All receptors derive from a human donor in a cohort sampled during active COVID-19. Both conserved end residues are trimmed from each CDR3.

TRBV24-1	TRBJ2-7	ATSDWTGGAYEQY
TRBV7-9	TRBJ2-3	ASSLMGLTSTDTQY
TRBV5-1	TRBJ2-2	ASSLTGQGGTGELF
TRBV6-1	TRBJ2-7	ASSVRLAGGNSYEQY
TRBV28	TRBJ2-2	ASSLSMSGELF
TRBV5-6	TRBJ1-6	ASSLWSGPYSPLH
TRBV9	TRBJ1-6	ASSGGAGGSPLH
TRBV11-2	TRBJ1-5	ASSTGWEPQH
TRBV7-3	TRBJ2-7	ASSAQQGMRQY
TRBV18	TRBJ2-5	ASSPPPGTLAQETQY
TRBV5-1	TRBJ2-5	ASRVLSPGTGKQETQY
TRBV28	TRBJ1-5	ASTGGSNQPQH
TRBV5-1	TRBJ1-2	ASSLPLLGTDYGYT
TRBV27	TRBJ2-3	ASSLRQSTDTQY
TRBV18	TRBJ1-2	ASSLGTGNYGYT